This TCR beta chain was profiled in a study of T cell responses to AZD1222 COVID-19 vaccine. Study outcomes and limitations: Nearly half of unique spike-specific TCRs reportedly avoided B.1.351 and B.1.1.7 mutated regions. Repertoires were sampled only after the peak T cell response.

Trimming took 4 bases from V and 5 from J; bases not matched to a gene: 1. CDR3 length: 14 amino acids. Germline V CDR1 and CDR2: KGHSH, LQKENI. Libraries were prepared by immunoSEQ multiplex PCR; TCRdb keeps only in-frame clonotypes and omits some of them. The sample holds 210,000 or so clones, approximately 94% seen once. The sample holds one count of this clone. The target antigen is unknown. This TCR came from an adult in good health. The material sequenced was peripheral blood, taken on day 0 of MenACWY control vaccination. The chain uses TRBV18 and TRBJ1-6; 8 nucleotides match TRBD1. CDR3 residues: CASSQDRDNSPLHF. The CDR3 DNA follows: TGTGCCAGCTCACAGGACAGGGATAATTCACCCCTCCACTTT.